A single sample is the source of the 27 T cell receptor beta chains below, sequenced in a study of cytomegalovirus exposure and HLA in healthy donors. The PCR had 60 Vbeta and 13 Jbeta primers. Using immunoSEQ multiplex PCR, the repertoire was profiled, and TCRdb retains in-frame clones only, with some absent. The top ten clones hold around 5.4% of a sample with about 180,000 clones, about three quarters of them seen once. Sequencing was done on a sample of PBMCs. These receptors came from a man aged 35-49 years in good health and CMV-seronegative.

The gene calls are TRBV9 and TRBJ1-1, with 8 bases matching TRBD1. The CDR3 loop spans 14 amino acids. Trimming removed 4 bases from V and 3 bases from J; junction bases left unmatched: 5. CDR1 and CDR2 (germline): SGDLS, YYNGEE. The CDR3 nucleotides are TGTGCCAGCAGCCCCAGGGGGCAGGACACTGAAGCTTTCTTT. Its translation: CASSPRGQDTEAFF.

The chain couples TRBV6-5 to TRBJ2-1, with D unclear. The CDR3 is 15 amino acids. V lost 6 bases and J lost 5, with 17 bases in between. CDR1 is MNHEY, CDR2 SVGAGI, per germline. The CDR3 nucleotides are TGTGCCAGCAGGGCCCTAGGAGTTAAGAACAATGAGCAGTTCTTC. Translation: CASRALGVKNNEQFF.

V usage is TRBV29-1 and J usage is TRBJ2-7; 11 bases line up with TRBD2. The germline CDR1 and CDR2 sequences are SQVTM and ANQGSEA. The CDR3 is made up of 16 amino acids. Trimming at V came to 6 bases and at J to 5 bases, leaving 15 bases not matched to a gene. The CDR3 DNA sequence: TGCAGCGTGGATCCTCTAGCGGGGGGCCCTCCCCACGAGCAGTACTTC. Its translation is CSVDPLAGGPPHEQYF.

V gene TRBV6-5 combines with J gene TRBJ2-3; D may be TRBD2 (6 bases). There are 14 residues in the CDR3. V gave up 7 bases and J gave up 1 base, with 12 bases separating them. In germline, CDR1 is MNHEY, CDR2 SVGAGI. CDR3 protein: CASTPGLGTDTQYF. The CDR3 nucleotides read TGTGCCAGCACCCCGGGACTTGGCACAGATACGCAGTATTTT.

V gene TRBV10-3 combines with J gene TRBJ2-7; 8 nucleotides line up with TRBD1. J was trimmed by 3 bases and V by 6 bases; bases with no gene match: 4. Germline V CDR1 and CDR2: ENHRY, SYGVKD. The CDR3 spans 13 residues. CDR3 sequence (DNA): TGTGCCATCAGGACAGGGGAAAGCTACGAGCAGTACTTC. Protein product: CAIRTGESYEQYF.

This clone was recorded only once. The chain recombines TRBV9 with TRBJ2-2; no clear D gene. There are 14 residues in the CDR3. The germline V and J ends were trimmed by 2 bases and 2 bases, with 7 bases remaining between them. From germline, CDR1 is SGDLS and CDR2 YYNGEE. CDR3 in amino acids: CASSVPENTGELFF. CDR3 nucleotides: TGTGCCAGCAGCGTCCCAGAAAACACCGGGGAGCTGTTTTTT.

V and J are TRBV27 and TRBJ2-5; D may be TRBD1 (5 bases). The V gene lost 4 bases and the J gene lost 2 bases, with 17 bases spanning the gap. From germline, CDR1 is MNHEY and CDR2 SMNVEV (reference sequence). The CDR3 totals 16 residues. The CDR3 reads CASSYVGPHAQETQYF. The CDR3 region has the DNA TGTGCCAGCAGTTACGTGGGGCCACACGCTCAAGAGACCCAGTACTTC.

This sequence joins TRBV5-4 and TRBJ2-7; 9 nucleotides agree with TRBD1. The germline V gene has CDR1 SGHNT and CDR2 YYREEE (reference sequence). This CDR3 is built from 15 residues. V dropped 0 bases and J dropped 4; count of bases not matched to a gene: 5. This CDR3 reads CASSLEGQGIYEQYF. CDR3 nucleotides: TGTGCCAGCAGCTTGGAGGGACAGGGAATTTACGAGCAGTACTTC.

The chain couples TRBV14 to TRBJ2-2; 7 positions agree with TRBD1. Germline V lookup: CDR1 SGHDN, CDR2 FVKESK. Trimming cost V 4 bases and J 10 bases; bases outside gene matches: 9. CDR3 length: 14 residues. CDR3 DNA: TGTGCCAGCAGCCCCAGGACAGGCGAGCCGGAGCTGTTTTTT. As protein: CASSPRTGEPELFF.

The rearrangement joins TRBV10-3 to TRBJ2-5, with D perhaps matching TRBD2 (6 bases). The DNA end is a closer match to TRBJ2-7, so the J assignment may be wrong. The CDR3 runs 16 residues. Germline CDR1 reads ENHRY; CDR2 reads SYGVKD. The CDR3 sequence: CAISDSALGGRYEQYF. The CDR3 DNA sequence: TGTGCCATCAGTGATTCCGCTCTGGGGGGTCGGTACGAGCAGTACTTC.

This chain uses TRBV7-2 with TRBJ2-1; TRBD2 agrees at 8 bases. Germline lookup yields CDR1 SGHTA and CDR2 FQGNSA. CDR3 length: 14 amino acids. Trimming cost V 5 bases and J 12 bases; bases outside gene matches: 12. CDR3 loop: CASSPELTSERQFF. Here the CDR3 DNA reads TGTGCCAGCAGCCCGGAGTTGACTAGCGAGAGGCAGTTCTTC.

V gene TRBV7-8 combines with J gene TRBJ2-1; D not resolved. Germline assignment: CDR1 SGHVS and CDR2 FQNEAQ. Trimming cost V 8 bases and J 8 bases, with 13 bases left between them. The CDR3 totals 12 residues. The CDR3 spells CASFTSNYEQFF. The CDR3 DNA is TGTGCCAGCTTTACTTCGAACTATGAGCAGTTCTTC.

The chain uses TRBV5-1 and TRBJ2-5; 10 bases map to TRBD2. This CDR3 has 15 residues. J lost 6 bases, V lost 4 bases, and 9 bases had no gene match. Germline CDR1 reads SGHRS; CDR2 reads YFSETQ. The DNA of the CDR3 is TGCGCCAGCAGCCCCAGCGGGAGGGGACGAAAGACCCAGTACTTC. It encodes CASSPSGRGRKTQYF.

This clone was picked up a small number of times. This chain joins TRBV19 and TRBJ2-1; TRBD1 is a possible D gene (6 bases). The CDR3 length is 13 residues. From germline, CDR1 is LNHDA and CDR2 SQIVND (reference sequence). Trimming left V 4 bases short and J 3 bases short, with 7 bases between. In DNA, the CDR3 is TGTGCCAGTAGTACCAGGGGCTACAATGAGCAGTTCTTC. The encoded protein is CASSTRGYNEQFF.

Here the CDR3 reads CASSLTGGHTGELFF. The DNA for the CDR3 is TGTGCCAGCAGCCTAACAGGGGGCCACACCGGGGAGCTGTTTTTT. J is TRBJ2-2 and V is TRBV9; 9 bases are a match to TRBD1. Germline assignment: CDR1 SGDLS and CDR2 YYNGEE. V was clipped by 4 bases and J by 3 bases; unmatched bases: 4. The CDR3 extends over 15 amino acids.

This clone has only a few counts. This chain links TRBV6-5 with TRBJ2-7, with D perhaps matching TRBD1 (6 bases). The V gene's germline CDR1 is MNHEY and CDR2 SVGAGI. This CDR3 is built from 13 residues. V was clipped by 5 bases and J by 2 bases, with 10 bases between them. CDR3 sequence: CASSNRDTYEQYF. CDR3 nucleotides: TGTGCCAGCAGTAACCGGGACACCTACGAGCAGTACTTC.

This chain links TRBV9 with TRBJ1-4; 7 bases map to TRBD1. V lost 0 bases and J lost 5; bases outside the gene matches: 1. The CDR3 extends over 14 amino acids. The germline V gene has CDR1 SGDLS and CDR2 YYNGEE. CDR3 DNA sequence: TGTGCCAGCAGCGTAGGCAGGGGGAATGAAAAACTGTTTTTT. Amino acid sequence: CASSVGRGNEKLFF.

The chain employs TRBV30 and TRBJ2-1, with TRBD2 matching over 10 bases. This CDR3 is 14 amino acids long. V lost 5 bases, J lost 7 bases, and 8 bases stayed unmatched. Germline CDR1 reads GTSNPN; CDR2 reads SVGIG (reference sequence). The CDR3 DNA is TGTGCCTGGTCAGCGGGAGGGCCGGGAAATGAGCAGTTCTTC. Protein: CAWSAGGPGNEQFF.

CDR3 sequence: CASSSGTGFETQYF. The CDR3 DNA reads TGCGCCAGCAGCTCGGGGACAGGGTTTGAGACCCAGTACTTC. This chain links TRBV5-1 with TRBJ2-5; TRBD1 agrees at 9 bases. From germline, CDR1 is SGHRS and CDR2 YFSETQ. With V trimmed by 3 bases and J by 5 bases, 5 bases remained unmatched. CDR3 length: 14 amino acids.

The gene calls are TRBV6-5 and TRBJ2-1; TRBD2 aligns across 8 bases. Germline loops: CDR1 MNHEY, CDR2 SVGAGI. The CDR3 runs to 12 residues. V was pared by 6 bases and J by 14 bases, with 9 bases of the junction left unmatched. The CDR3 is CASSLIAGREFF. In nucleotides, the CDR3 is TGTGCCAGCAGCTTAATAGCGGGGAGGGAGTTCTTC.

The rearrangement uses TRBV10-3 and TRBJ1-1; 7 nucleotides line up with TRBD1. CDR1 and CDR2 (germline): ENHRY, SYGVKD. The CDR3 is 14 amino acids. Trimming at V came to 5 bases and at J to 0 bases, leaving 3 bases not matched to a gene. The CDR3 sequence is CAISPGQLNTEAFF. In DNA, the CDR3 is TGTGCCATCAGTCCGGGACAGTTGAACACTGAAGCTTTCTTT.

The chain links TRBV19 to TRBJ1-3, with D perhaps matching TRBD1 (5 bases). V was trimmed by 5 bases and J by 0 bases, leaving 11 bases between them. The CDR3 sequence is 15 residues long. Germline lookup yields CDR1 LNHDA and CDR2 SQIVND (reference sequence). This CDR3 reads CASSEQTVSGNTIYF. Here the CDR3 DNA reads TGTGCCAGTAGTGAACAGACAGTCTCTGGAAACACCATATATTTT.

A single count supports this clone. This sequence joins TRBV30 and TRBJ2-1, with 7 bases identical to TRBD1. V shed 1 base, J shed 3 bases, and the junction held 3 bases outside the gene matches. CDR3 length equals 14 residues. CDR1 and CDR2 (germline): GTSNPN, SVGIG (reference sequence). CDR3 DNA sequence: TGTGCCTGGAGTGGGACAGGCGTCTACAATGAGCAGTTCTTC. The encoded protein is CAWSGTGVYNEQFF.

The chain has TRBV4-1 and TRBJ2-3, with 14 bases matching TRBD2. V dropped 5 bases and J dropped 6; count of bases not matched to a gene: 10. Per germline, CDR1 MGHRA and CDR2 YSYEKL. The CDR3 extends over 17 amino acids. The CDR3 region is CASSSQGLAGEVDTQYF. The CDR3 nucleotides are TGCGCCAGCAGCTCCCAGGGACTAGCGGGGGAAGTGGATACGCAGTATTTT.

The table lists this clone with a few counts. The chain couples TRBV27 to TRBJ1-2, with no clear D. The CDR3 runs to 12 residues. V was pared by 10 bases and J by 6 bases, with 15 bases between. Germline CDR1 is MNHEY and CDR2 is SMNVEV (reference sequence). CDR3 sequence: CATFRPRDGYTF. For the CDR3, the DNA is TGTGCCACCTTCCGACCGAGGGATGGCTACACCTTC.

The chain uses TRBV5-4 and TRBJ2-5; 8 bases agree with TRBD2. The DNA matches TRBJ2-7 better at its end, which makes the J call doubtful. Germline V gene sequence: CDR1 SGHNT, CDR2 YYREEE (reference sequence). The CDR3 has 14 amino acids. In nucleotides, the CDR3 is TGTGCCAGCAGCTTTTACGGGGGGGCGTACGAGCAGTACTTC. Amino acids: CASSFYGGAYEQYF.

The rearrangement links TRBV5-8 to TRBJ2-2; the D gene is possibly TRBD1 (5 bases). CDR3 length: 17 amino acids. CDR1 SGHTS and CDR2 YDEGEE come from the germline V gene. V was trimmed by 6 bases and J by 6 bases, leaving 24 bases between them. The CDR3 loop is CASTLFDSPFGSGELFF. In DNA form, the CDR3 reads TGTGCCAGCACCCTCTTCGACAGTCCCTTCGGATCCGGGGAGCTGTTTTTT.